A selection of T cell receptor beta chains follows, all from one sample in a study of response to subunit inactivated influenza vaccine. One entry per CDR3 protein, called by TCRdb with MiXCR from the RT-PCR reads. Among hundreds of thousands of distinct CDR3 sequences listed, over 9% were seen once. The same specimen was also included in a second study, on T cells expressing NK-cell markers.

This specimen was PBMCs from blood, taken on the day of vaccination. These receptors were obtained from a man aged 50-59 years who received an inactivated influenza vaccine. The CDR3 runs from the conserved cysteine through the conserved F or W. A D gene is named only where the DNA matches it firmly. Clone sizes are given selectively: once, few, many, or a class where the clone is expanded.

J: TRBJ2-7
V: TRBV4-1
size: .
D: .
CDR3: CASSQVLTRGYEQYF
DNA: TGCGCCAGCAGCCAAGTCCTCACTAGGGGCTACGAGCAGTACTTC

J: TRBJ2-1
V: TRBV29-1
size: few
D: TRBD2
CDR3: CSVEGPSSGGKPEQFF
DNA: TGCAGCGTTGAAGGGCCCTCTAGCGGGGGGAAGCCTGAGCAGTTCTTC

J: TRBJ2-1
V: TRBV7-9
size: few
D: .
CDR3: CASSLLSWSYVEQFF
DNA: TGTGCCAGCAGCTTGTTAAGCTGGAGCTATGTTGAGCAGTTCTTC

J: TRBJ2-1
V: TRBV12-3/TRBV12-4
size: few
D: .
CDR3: CASTGSPEFDNEQFF
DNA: TGTGCCAGCACCGGGTCTCCGGAGTTCGACAATGAGCAGTTCTTC

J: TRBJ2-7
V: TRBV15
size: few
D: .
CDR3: CATSSLPGYEQYF
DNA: TGTGCCACCAGCAGCCTACCGGGGTACGAGCAGTACTTC

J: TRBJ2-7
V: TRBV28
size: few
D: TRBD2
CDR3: CASSLGSGGGNEQYF
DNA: TGTGCCAGCAGTTTAGGATCGGGGGGTGGCAACGAGCAGTACTTC

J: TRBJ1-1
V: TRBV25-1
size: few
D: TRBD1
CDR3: CASTPGQGSTEAFF
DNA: TGTGCCAGCACCCCGGGACAGGGGAGCACTGAAGCTTTCTTT

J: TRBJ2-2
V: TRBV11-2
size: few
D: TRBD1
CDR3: CASSARTGGWTGELFF
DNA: TGTGCCAGCAGCGCGAGGACAGGGGGCTGGACCGGGGAGCTGTTTTTT

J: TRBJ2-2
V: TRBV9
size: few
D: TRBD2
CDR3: CASSPGVAGGQGTGELFF
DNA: TGTGCCAGCAGCCCTGGGGTAGCGGGAGGCCAGGGCACCGGGGAGCTGTTTTTT

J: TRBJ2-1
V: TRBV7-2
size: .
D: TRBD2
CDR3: CASSLQGTRGNEQFF
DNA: TGTGCCAGCAGCCTCCAGGGGACTAGGGGCAATGAGCAGTTCTTC

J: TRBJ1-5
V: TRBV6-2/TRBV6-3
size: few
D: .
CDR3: CASGRTDNSNQPQHF
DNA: TGTGCCAGCGGCAGGACGGATAATAGCAATCAGCCCCAGCATTTT

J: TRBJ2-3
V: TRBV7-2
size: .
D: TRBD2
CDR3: CASSLQLAGGPDTQYF
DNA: TGTGCCAGCAGCTTACAGCTAGCGGGGGGGCCAGATACGCAGTATTTT

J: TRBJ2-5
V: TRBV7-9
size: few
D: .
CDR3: CASSLSRDLRQETQYF
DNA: TGTGCCAGCAGCTTAAGCCGGGACCTGAGACAAGAGACCCAGTACTTC

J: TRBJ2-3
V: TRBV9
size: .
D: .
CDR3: CASSVSPNGNTDTQYF
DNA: TGTGCCAGCAGCGTATCTCCCAATGGCAACACAGATACGCAGTATTTT

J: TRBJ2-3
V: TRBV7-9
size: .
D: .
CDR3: CASSLALGGAQTDTQYF
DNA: TGTGCCAGCAGCTTAGCGCTCGGGGGCGCACAAACAGATACGCAGTATTTT

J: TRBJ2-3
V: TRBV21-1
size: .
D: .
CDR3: CASSNNKRILTDTQYF
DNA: TGTGCCAGCAGCAATAATAAGCGGATTCTCACAGATACGCAGTATTTT

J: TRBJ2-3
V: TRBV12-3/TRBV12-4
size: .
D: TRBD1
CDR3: CASGTVRTDTQYF
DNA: TGTGCCAGCGGGACAGTTCGCACAGATACGCAGTATTTT

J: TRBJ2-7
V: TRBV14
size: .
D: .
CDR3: CASSQRLFSRLYF
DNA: TGTGCCAGCAGCCAACGACTCTTCTCCCGGCTGTACTTC

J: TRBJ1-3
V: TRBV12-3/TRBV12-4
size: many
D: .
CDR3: CASSIWAFDGNTIYF
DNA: TGTGCCAGCAGTATTTGGGCGTTCGACGGAAACACCATATATTTT

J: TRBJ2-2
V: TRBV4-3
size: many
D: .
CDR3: CASSQKKDRVRTGELFF
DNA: TGCGCCAGCAGCCAAAAGAAGGACCGGGTTAGGACCGGGGAGCTGTTTTTT

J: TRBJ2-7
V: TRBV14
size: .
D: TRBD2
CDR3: CASSQLGLAGGEQYF
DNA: TGTGCCAGCAGCCAACTAGGACTAGCGGGAGGTGAGCAGTACTTC

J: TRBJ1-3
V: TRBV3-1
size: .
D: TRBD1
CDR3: CASSQEGQGNSGNTIYF
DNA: TGTGCCAGCAGCCAAGAGGGACAGGGAAACTCTGGAAACACCATATATTTT

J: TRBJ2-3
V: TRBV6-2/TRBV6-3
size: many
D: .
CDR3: CASTPEGTTTDTQYF
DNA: TGTGCCAGCACGCCGGAAGGGACCACCACAGATACGCAGTATTTT

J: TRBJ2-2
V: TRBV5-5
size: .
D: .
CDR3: CASSLGTSGELFF
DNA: TGTGCCAGCAGCTTAGGGACGTCGGGGGAGCTGTTTTTT

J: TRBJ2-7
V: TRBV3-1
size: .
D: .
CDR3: CASSMGRYEQYF
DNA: TGTGCCAGCAGTATGGGGAGATACGAGCAGTACTTC

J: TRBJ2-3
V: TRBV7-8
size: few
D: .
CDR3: CASSSDRTNTDTQYF
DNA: TGTGCCAGCAGCTCCGACAGGACGAACACAGATACGCAGTATTTT

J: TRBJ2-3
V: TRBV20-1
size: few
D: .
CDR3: CSEGEGDPDTQYF
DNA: TGCAGTGAGGGGGAAGGAGATCCAGATACGCAGTATTTT

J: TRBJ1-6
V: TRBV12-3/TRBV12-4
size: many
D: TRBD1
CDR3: CASSLDRGNSPLHF
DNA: TGTGCCAGCAGTTTAGACAGGGGGAATTCACCCCTCCACTTT

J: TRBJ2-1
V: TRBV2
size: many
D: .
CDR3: CASSEHRRDEQFF
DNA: TGTGCCAGCAGTGAACACAGGCGGGACGAGCAGTTCTTC

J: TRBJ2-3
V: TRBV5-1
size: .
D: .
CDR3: CASRLRGAQEGTDTQYF
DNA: TGCGCCAGCAGACTAAGAGGGGCTCAAGAGGGGACAGATACGCAGTATTTT

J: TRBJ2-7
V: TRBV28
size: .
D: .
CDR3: CASSLFYRYEQYF
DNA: TGTGCCAGCAGTTTATTTTACCGCTACGAGCAGTACTTC

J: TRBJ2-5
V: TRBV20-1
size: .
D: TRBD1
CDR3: CSASGDRVGETQYF
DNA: TGCAGTGCTAGTGGAGACAGGGTGGGAGAGACCCAGTACTTC

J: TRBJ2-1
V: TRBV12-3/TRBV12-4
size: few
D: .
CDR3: CASRDRPNEQFF
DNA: TGTGCCAGCAGGGATAGGCCCAATGAGCAGTTCTTC

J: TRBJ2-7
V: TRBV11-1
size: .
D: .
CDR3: CASSLVGGPPTSSYEQYF
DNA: TGTGCCAGCAGCTTAGTTGGGGGTCCTCCTACCTCCTCCTACGAGCAGTACTTC

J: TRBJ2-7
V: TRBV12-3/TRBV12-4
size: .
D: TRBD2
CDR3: CASSLGLRLAASSYEQYF
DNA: TGTGCCAGCAGTTTAGGCCTACGTCTAGCGGCGAGCTCCTACGAGCAGTACTTC

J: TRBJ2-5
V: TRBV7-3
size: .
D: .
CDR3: CASSLNVGVETQYF
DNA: TGTGCCAGCAGCTTAAATGTCGGTGTGGAGACCCAGTACTTC

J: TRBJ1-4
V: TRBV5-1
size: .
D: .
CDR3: CASSLTSTNEKLFF
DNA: TGCGCCAGCAGCCTGACATCAACTAATGAAAAACTGTTTTTT

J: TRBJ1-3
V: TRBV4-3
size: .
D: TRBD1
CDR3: CASSQERQGTGNTMYF
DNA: TGCGCCAGCAGCCAAGAAAGACAGGGTACGGGAAACACCATGTATTTT

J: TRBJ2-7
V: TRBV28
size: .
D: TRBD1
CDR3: CASSPRSWTGLEQYF
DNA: TGTGCCAGCAGTCCACGGTCCTGGACAGGGCTCGAGCAGTACTTC

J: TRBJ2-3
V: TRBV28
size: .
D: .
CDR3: CASSLISLEDTQYF
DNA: TGTGCCAGCAGTTTAATCTCCCTTGAGGATACGCAGTATTTT

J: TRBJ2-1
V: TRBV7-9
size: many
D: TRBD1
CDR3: CASSPDRVFYNEQFF
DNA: TGTGCCAGCAGCCCGGACAGGGTTTTCTACAATGAGCAGTTCTTC

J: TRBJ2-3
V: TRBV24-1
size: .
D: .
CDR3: CATSDMTSLTDTQYF
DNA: TGTGCCACCAGTGACATGACTAGTTTGACAGATACGCAGTATTTT

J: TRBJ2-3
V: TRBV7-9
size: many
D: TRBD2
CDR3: CASSASGTYTDTQYF
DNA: TGTGCCAGCAGCGCCAGCGGGACCTACACAGATACGCAGTATTTT

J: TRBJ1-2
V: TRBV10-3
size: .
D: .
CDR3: CAISGPVVGDGYTF
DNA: TGTGCCATCAGTGGCCCTGTAGTGGGGGACGGCTACACCTTC

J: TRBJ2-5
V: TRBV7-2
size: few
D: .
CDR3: CASRKMIQEKAQYF
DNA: TGTGCCAGCAGGAAGATGATCCAAGAGAAGGCCCAGTACTTC

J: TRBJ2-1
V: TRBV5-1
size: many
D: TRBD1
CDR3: CASSTGTGAYNEQFF
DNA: TGCGCCAGCAGCACTGGGACAGGGGCCTACAATGAGCAGTTCTTC

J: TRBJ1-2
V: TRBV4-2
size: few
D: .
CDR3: CASSPAPGGGFDGYTF
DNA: TGTGCCAGCAGCCCCGCCCCGGGGGGGGGCTTTGATGGCTACACCTTC

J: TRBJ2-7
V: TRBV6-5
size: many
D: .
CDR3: CASSYSGGPYEQYF
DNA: TGTGCCAGCAGTTACTCGGGGGGTCCCTACGAGCAGTACTTC

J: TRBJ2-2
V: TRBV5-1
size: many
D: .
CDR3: CASSPQGPGELFF
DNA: TGCGCCAGCAGCCCACAGGGTCCCGGGGAGCTGTTTTTT

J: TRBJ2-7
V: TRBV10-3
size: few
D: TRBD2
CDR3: CAISRAGDYEQYF
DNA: TGTGCCATCAGCCGAGCGGGAGACTACGAGCAGTACTTC

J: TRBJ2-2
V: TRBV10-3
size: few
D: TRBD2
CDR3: CAISDKSSGISGELFF
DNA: TGTGCCATCAGTGATAAGAGTAGCGGGATATCCGGGGAGCTGTTTTTT

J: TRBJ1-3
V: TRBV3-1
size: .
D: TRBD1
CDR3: CASSLGTGDLAGNTIYF
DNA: TGTGCCAGCAGCCTGGGAACAGGGGACTTAGCTGGAAACACCATATATTTT

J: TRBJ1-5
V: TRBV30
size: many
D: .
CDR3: CAWSVGGSLHNQPQHF
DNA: TGTGCCTGGAGTGTGGGGGGGAGTCTACACAATCAGCCCCAGCATTTT

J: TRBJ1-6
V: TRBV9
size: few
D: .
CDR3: CASSVFGSNSPLHF
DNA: TGTGCCAGCAGCGTATTCGGCAGTAATTCACCCCTCCACTTT

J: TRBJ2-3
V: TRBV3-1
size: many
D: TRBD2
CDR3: CASSQTYLAGGPDTQYF
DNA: TGTGCCAGCAGCCAAACGTACCTAGCGGGAGGGCCAGATACGCAGTATTTT